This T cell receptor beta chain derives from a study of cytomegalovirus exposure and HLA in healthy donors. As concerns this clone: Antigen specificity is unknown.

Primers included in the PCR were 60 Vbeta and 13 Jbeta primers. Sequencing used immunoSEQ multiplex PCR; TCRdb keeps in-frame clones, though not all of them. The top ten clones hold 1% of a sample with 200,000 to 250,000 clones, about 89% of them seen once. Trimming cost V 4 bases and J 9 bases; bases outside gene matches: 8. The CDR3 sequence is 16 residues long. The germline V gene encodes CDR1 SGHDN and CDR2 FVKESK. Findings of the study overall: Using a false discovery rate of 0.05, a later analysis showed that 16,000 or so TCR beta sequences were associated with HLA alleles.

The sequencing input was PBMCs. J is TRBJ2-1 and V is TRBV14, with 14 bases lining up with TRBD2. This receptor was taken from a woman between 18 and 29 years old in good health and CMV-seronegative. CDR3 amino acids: CASSLQTGLAGAEQFF. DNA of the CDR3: TGTGCCAGCAGCCTCCAGACGGGACTAGCGGGAGCTGAGCAGTTCTTC.